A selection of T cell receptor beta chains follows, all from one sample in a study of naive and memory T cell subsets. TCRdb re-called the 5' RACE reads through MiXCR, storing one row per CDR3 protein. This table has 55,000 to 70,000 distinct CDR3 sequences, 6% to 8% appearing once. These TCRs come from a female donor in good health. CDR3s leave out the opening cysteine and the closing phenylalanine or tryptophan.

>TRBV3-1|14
ASSSRGGGRTDTQY
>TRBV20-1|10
SASNGQETQY
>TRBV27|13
ASSFLGDSNQPQH
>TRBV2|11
ASSPQGTGELF
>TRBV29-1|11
SGRGGSYNEQF
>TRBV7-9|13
ASSLQGGGNYGYN
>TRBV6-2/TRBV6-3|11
ASRPGTAYEQY
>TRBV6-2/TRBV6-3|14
ASSYSNRGLMTEAF
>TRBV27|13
ASSLGQPSIYEQY
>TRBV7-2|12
ASSLIRGATEAF
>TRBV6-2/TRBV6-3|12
ASSYYERQETQY
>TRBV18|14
ASSPLHSGGYEKLF
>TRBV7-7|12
ASSFGTRRETQY
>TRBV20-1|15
SARTSGGKSSYNEQF
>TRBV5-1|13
ASSPPGQGFLEQY
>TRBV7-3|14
ASSSSGGGPGLKQF
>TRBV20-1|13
SARRLAGGNNEQF
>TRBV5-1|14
ASREGIGTSSYEQY
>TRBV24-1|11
ATSDSRKEKLF
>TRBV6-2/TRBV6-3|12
ASSRTGGVYGYT
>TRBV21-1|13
ASRSRQTNQETQY
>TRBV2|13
ASSEAETASQPQH
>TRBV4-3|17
ASSQERSSGGYATQTQY
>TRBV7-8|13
ASSLAWGSNTEAF
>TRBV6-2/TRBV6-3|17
ASSYSIQRRVRVTTEAF
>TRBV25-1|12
ATTGQGRYNEQF